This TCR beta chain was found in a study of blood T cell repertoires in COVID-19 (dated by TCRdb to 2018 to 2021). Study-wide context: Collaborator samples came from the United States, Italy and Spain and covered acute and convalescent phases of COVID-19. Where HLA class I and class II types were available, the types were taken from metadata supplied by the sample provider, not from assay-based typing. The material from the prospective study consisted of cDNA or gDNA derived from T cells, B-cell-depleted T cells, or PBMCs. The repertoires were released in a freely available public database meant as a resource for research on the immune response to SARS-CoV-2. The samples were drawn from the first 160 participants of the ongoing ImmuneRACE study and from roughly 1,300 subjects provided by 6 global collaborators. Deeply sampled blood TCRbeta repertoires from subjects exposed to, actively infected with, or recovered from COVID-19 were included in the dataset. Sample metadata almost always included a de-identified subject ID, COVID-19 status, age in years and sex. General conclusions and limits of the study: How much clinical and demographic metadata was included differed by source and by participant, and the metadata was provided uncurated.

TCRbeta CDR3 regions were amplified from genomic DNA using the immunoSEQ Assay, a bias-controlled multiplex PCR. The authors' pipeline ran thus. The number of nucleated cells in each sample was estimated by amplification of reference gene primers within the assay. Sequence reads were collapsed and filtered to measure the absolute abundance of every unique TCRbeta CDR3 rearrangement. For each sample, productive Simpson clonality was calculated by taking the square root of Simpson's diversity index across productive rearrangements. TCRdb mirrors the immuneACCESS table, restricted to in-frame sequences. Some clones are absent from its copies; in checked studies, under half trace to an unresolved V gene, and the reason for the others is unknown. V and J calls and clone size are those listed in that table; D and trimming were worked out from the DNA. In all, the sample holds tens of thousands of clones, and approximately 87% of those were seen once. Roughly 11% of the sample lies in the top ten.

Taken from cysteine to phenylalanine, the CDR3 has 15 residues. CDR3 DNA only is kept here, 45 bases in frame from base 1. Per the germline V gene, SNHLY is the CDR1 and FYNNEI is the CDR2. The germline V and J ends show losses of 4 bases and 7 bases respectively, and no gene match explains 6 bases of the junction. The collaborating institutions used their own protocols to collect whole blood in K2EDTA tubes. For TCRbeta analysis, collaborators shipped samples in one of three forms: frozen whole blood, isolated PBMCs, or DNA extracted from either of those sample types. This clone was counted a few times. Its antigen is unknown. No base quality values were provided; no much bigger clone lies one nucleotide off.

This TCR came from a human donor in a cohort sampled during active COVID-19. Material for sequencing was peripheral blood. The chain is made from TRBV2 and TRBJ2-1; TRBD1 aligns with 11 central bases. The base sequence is TGTGCCAGCAGTGGCCGGACAGGGGGCGGGAATGAGCAGTTCTTC. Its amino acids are CASSGRTGGGNEQFF.